A single sample is the source of the 29 T cell receptor beta chains below, sequenced in a study of T cells in localized non-small cell lung cancer (dated by TCRdb to 2020 to 2022). Library method: the immunoSEQ multiplex PCR assay. TCRdb holds this immuneACCESS table with in-frame rearrangements only. Some clones are missing; in checked studies, unresolved V genes explain under half, and the rest has no known cause. The sample contains around 100,000 clones, roughly 86% of them found a single time. Together, the top ten hold more than 14% of the sample. This specimen consisted of peripheral blood, obtained before any cancer treatment. These receptor sequences come from a man aged 40-75 years with stage I squamous cell lung carcinoma.

This clone appeared a single time. This chain uses TRBV25-1 with TRBJ2-5, with 7 nucleotides matching TRBD2. The germline gives CDR1 MGHDK, CDR2 SYGVNS. This CDR3 region has 16 residues. V was pared by 3 bases and J by 2 bases, with 9 bases of the junction left unmatched. The CDR3 coding sequence is TGTGCCAGCAGTGAGACGGGGAGGGGAGTACAAGAGACCCAGTACTTC. It encodes CASSETGRGVQETQYF.

V gene TRBV13 combines with J gene TRBJ1-1; D is ambiguous. Germline loops: CDR1 PRHDT, CDR2 FYEKMQ (reference sequence). Trimming stripped 4 bases from V and 1 base from J, with 7 bases between. The CDR3 runs to 13 residues. In DNA, the CDR3 is TGTGCCAGCAGCTCCCGACAGAACACTGAAGCTTTCTTT. Translating it yields CASSSRQNTEAFF.

This sequence joins TRBV7-2 and TRBJ1-1, with D possibly TRBD1 on 5 matching bases. The CDR3 is made up of 13 amino acids. Germline lookup yields CDR1 SGHTA and CDR2 FQGNSA. The V gene lost 6 bases and the J gene lost 3 bases, with 11 bases spanning the gap. As DNA, the CDR3 is TGTGCCAGCAGTTATTCGGGGCACACTGAAGCTTTCTTT. Protein: CASSYSGHTEAFF.

V and J are TRBV18 and TRBJ1-3; TRBD1 matches at 7 bases. CDR1 and CDR2 from the germline V gene are KGHSH and LQKENI. The V gene end was trimmed by 2 bases and the J gene end by 0 bases; junction bases not matched to a gene: 4. The length of the CDR3 is 16 residues. In DNA form, the CDR3 reads TGTGCCAGCTCACCATCAGGGGGAGGCTCTGGAAACACCATATATTTT. Encoded protein: CASSPSGGGSGNTIYF.

The chain uses TRBV29-1 and TRBJ1-2, with 7 bases matching TRBD1. CDR1 and CDR2 (germline): SQVTM, ANQGSEA. V gave up 1 base and J gave up 11 bases; unmatched junction bases: 13. The CDR3 runs 14 residues. CDR3 sequence reads: CSVEGGQAVRTYTF. CDR3 sequence (DNA): TGCAGCGTTGAAGGCGGACAGGCTGTCCGGACTTACACCTTC.

The chain employs TRBV7-9 and TRBJ2-7; perhaps TRBD2 as D (6 bases). Trimming shortened V by 5 bases and J by 5 bases, and 16 bases separated the two germline ends. The CDR3 contains 14 residues. Germline CDR1 and CDR2: SEHNR and FQNEAQ (reference sequence). The CDR3 DNA is TGTGCCAGCAGCCTCGGGGGAAGTATCCACGAGCAGTACTTC. The encoded protein is CASSLGGSIHEQYF.

V usage is TRBV28 and J usage is TRBJ1-2; 10 bases line up with TRBD1. This CDR3 contains 15 residues. The junction had 5 bases not matched to a gene; V was cut back by 5 bases and J by 2 bases. In germline, CDR1 is MDHEN, CDR2 SYDVKM. For the CDR3, the DNA is TGTGCCAGCAGTGGATCGGGACAGGGGAACTATGGCTACACCTTC. The encoded protein is CASSGSGQGNYGYTF.

The rearrangement links TRBV19 to TRBJ2-4, with D hard to call. V gave up 7 bases and J gave up 0 bases, with 13 bases separating them. Germline values: CDR1 LNHDA, CDR2 SQIVND (reference sequence). The CDR3 runs 15 residues. CDR3 in amino acids: CASTPQSLAKNIQYF. In DNA, the CDR3 is TGTGCCAGTACTCCCCAGAGTCTAGCCAAAAACATTCAGTACTTC.

The chain couples TRBV7-2 to TRBJ1-1; 10 bases align to TRBD1. This CDR3 comprises 15 residues. Germline values: CDR1 SGHTA, CDR2 FQGNSA. The ends lost 5 bases at V and 4 bases at J; junction bases unmatched: 7. The CDR3: CASSLRQGAGTEAFF. CDR3 DNA: TGTGCCAGCAGCCTAAGACAGGGGGCAGGCACTGAAGCTTTCTTT.

The chain's CDR3 is CASSRGGGADEKLFF. CDR3 bases: TGTGCCAGCAGCCGTGGGGGTGGCGCAGATGAAAAACTGTTTTTT. The V gene is TRBV28, the J gene TRBJ1-4; a weak D match, TRBD1 (5 bases). The CDR3 covers 15 residues. Trimming pared 6 bases from V and 6 bases from J, leaving 17 bases between. CDR1 and CDR2 (germline): MDHEN, SYDVKM. The variable domain in full, completed from reference TRBV28 and TRBJ1-4, reads DVKVTQSSRYLVKRTGEKVFLECVQDMDHENMFWYRQDPGLGLRLIYFSYDVKMKEKGDIPEGYSVSREKKERFSLILESASTNQTSMYLCASSRGGGADEKLFFGSGTQLSVL.

This clone was counted only a few times. The same CDR3 is also encoded by other DNA sequences in this sample. The chain carries TRBV19 and TRBJ1-5, with D tentatively TRBD1 (6 bases). Germline V gene lookup returns CDR1 LNHDA and CDR2 SQIVND (reference sequence). Between the trimmed V and J ends, which lost 4 bases and 0 bases, there was a span of 16 bases. The CDR3 is 17 residues long. CDR3 in DNA: TGTGCCAGTAGTACCCGGGACACTCCTTATAGCAATCAGCCCCAGCATTTT. The encoded protein is CASSTRDTPYSNQPQHF.

This chain uses TRBV19 with TRBJ2-5, with TRBD2 matching 7 bases. This CDR3 region has 14 residues. The ends lost 3 bases at V and 3 bases at J; junction bases unmatched: 4. Germline V CDR1 and CDR2: LNHDA, SQIVND (reference sequence). CDR3 DNA sequence: TGTGCCAGTAGTATTGTGGGAGGGGAAGAGACCCAGTACTTC. This gives the protein CASSIVGGEETQYF.

The chain carries TRBV6-5 and TRBJ2-2; no clear D. Germline-derived CDR1 and CDR2 are MNHEY and SVGAGI. The germline V and J ends were trimmed by 6 bases and 4 bases, with 15 bases remaining between them. The CDR3 sequence is 15 residues long. CDR3 DNA: TGTGCCAGCAGCAACGTCGCGCCTAGCACCGGGGAGCTGTTTTTT. Encoded protein: CASSNVAPSTGELFF.

A single count supports this clone. J is TRBJ1-2 and V is TRBV5-6, with 7 bases fitting TRBD1. Germline V gives CDR1 SGHDT, CDR2 YYEEEE. Unmatched junction bases numbered 7, after V lost 5 bases and J lost 0 bases. CDR3 length: 15 residues. CDR3 amino acids: CASSRTGSSNYGYTF. The DNA of the CDR3 is TGTGCCAGCAGTCGGACAGGCAGTTCTAACTATGGCTACACCTTC.

The CDR3 sequence is CASSRTPGVSYEQYF. The CDR3 nucleotides are TGTGCCAGCAGCCGAACCCCGGGGGTCTCCTACGAGCAGTACTTC. The chain joins TRBV14 to TRBJ2-7, with D perhaps matching TRBD2 (6 bases). This CDR3 has 15 amino acids. Germline V gene sequence: CDR1 SGHDN, CDR2 FVKESK. Deletions cut 4 bases from V and 0 bases from J, with 13 bases between.

The chain links TRBV6-1 to TRBJ1-5; D is unclear. Germline CDR1 reads MNHNS; CDR2 reads SASEGT. V was clipped by 3 bases and J by 3 bases, with 12 bases between them. This CDR3 contains 15 residues. CDR3 in DNA: TGTGCCAGCAGTGAGGAGGACGGTAACAATCAGCCCCAGCATTTT. Amino acids: CASSEEDGNNQPQHF.

This clone showed up just once. CDR3 bases: TGTGCCAGCAGCCAAGGGGGACAGCAATCCTTCTATGGCTACACCTTC. It codes for CASSQGGQQSFYGYTF. The V gene is TRBV14, the J gene TRBJ1-2; the match to TRBD1 covers 7 bases. The CDR3 has 16 amino acids. Germline V gene sequence: CDR1 SGHDN, CDR2 FVKESK. V gave up 1 base and J gave up 4 bases; unmatched junction bases: 9.

The chain employs TRBV9 and TRBJ2-5; D gene uncertain. Trimming removed 3 bases at V and 0 bases at J, with 15 bases between. Germline-derived CDR1 and CDR2 are SGDLS and YYNGEE. The CDR3 covers 16 residues. CDR3 region: CASSASAILYQETQYF. Written as DNA, the CDR3 is TGTGCCAGCAGCGCTTCCGCAATCCTGTACCAAGAGACCCAGTACTTC. Looking up the rest from reference TRBV9 and TRBJ2-5 gives the full variable domain: DSGVTQTPKHLITATGQRVTLRCSPRSGDLSVYWYQQSLDQGLQFLIQYYNGEERAKGNILERFSAQQFPDLHSELNLSSLELGDSALYFCASSASAILYQETQYFGPGTRLLVL.

The rearrangement links TRBV27 to TRBJ1-6, with 9 positions matching TRBD1. The germline CDR1 and CDR2 sequences are MNHEY and SMNVEV (reference sequence). This CDR3 has 14 residues. J was trimmed by 7 bases and V by 6 bases; bases with no gene match: 4. The CDR3 loop is CASSRDRENSPLHF. The CDR3 coding sequence is TGTGCCAGCAGCCGGGACAGGGAGAATTCACCCCTCCACTTT.

The chain is built from TRBV14 and TRBJ2-4; 8 bases are shared with TRBD2. CDR3 size: 15 residues. Germline V lookup: CDR1 SGHDN, CDR2 FVKESK. V gave up 4 bases and J gave up 8 bases; unmatched junction bases: 10. The CDR3 nucleotides read TGTGCCAGCAGCCTCGGGACTCACGGGAGGGACATTCAGTACTTC. This codes for CASSLGTHGRDIQYF.

Only one count was recorded for this clone. The rearrangement uses TRBV18 and TRBJ2-1; TRBD1 aligns across 7 bases. Germline V gene lookup returns CDR1 KGHSH and CDR2 LQKENI. The trim removed 4 bases at V and 6 bases at J, leaving 6 bases unmatched. The CDR3 spans 14 residues. The CDR3 DNA reads TGTGCCAGCTCACTACTCCGGGACAGCAATGAGCAGTTCTTC. This gives the protein CASSLLRDSNEQFF. Together with reference TRBV18 and TRBJ2-1, the CDR3 gives the full variable domain: NAGVMQNPRHLVRRRGQEARLRCSPMKGHSHVYWYRQLPEEGLKFMVYLQKENIIDESGMPKERFSAEFPKEGPSILRIQQVVRGDSAAYFCASSLLRDSNEQFFGPGTRLTVL.

The chain recombines TRBV27 with TRBJ2-3; D is uncertain. This CDR3 comprises 12 residues. From germline, CDR1 is MNHEY and CDR2 SMNVEV (reference sequence). Trimming took off 2 bases at V and 4 bases at J, with 4 bases between the two ends. CDR3 residues: CASSLIPDTQYF. DNA of the CDR3: TGTGCCAGCAGTTTAATTCCAGATACGCAGTATTTT.

The genes are TRBV28 and TRBJ2-5; D not resolved. From germline, CDR1 is MDHEN and CDR2 SYDVKM. The length of the CDR3 is 13 residues. Trimming shortened V by 6 bases and J by 7 bases, and 15 bases separated the two germline ends. The CDR3 loop reads CASSRDLGGTQYF. Here the CDR3 DNA reads TGTGCCAGCAGCCGCGACCTGGGTGGGACCCAGTACTTC. The full variable domain, its missing parts supplied by reference TRBV28 and TRBJ2-5, is DVKVTQSSRYLVKRTGEKVFLECVQDMDHENMFWYRQDPGLGLRLIYFSYDVKMKEKGDIPEGYSVSREKKERFSLILESASTNQTSMYLCASSRDLGGTQYFGPGTRLLVL.

The chain uses TRBV18 and TRBJ1-6; the D is unclear. The V gene lost 1 base and the J gene lost 5 bases, with 15 bases spanning the gap. The length of the CDR3 is 17 residues. Germline V gene lookup returns CDR1 KGHSH and CDR2 LQKENI. CDR3: CASSPQSPRGNNSPLHF. The DNA of the CDR3 is TGTGCCAGCTCACCACAATCCCCGAGAGGGAATAATTCACCCCTCCACTTT.

The CDR3 DNA follows: TGTGCCTGGATAAGTGGGACTGAAGCTTTCTTT. Translating gives CAWISGTEAFF. The chain recombines TRBV30 with TRBJ1-1; D gene uncertain. The CDR3 contains 11 residues. Deletions cut 4 bases from V and 5 bases from J, with 8 bases between. Germline V gene sequence: CDR1 GTSNPN, CDR2 SVGIG (reference sequence).

In its sample, this clone was seen once. The J gene is TRBJ1-1, the V gene TRBV18, with 8 bases fitting TRBD1. CDR1 KGHSH and CDR2 LQKENI come from the germline V gene. The CDR3 has 15 residues. The trim removed 4 bases at V and 4 bases at J, leaving 8 bases unmatched. CDR3 region: CASSRGTGPSTEAFF. As DNA, the CDR3 is TGTGCCAGCTCACGCGGGACAGGCCCGAGCACTGAAGCTTTCTTT.

The chain has TRBV21-1 and TRBJ1-2. TRBV21-1 is marked as a pseudogene. CDR3 length: 18 amino acids. The CDR3 here is CASSESHPPRSNNYGYTF. CDR3 sequence (DNA): TGTGCCAGCAGCGAATCCCACCCCCCCCGGTCCAACAACTATGGCTACACCTTC.

This chain joins TRBV2 and TRBJ1-4; the match to TRBD1 covers 9 bases. Germline CDR1 SNHLY, CDR2 FYNNEI. The CDR3 runs to 17 residues. The V segment lost 7 bases and the J segment 6 bases; nucleotides outside the gene matches: 15. The CDR3 reads CASKPRDRVLGDEKLFF. DNA for the CDR3: TGTGCCAGCAAACCGCGGGACAGGGTATTAGGAGATGAAAAACTGTTTTTT. Complete variable domain (other parts from reference TRBV2 and TRBJ1-4): EPEVTQTPSHQVTQMGQEVILRCVPISNHLYFYWYRQILGQKVEFLVSFYNNEISEKSEIFDDQFSVERPDGSNFTLKIRSTKLEDSAMYFCASKPRDRVLGDEKLFFGSGTQLSVL.

This chain uses TRBV4-1 with TRBJ1-4, with a possible D match to TRBD1 (5 bases). The CDR3 spans 15 residues. The germline CDR1 and CDR2 sequences are MGHRA and YSYEKL. Trimming removed 3 bases from V and 7 bases from J, with 15 bases in between. The CDR3 sequence is CASSHQEGRSEKLFF. CDR3 DNA sequence: TGCGCCAGCAGCCACCAAGAGGGACGGAGTGAAAAACTGTTTTTT.